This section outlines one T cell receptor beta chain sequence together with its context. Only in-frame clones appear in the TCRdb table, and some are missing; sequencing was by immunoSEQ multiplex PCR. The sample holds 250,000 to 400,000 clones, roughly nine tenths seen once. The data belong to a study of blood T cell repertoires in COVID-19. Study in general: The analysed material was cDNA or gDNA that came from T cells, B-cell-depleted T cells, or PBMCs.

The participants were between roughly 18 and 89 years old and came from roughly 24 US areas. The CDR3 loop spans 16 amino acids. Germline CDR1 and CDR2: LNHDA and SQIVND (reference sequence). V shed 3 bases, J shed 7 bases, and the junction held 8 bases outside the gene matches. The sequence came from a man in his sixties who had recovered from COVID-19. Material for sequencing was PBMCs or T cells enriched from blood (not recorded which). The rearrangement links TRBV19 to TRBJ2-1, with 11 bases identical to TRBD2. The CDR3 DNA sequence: TGTGCCAGTAGTATGTTTAGCGGGAGGGCTAGTAATGAGCAGTTCTTC. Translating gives CASSMFSGRASNEQFF.